Each of the 26 T cell receptor beta chains below was sequenced from the same sample in a study of blood T cell repertoires in COVID-19. TCRdb's table, derived via immunoSEQ multiplex PCR, lists solely in-frame clones and lacks some. Found here are roughly 140,000 clones, more than 65% of them singletons; the top ten hold around 6.7%. Source material: peripheral blood. These receptors came from a woman in her forties or fifties in a cohort sampled during active or convalescent COVID-19.

The rearrangement joins TRBV14 to TRBJ1-3; the match to TRBD1 covers 7 bases. V dropped 4 bases and J dropped 2; count of bases not matched to a gene: 5. CDR3 length equals 15 residues. The germline V gene has CDR1 SGHDN and CDR2 FVKESK. In DNA, the CDR3 is TGTGCCAGCAGCCGCGACAGGGTTGCTGGAAACACCATATATTTT. Translated: CASSRDRVAGNTIYF. The full variable domain, its missing parts supplied by reference TRBV14 and TRBJ1-3, is EAGVTQFPSHSVIEKGQTVTLRCDPISGHDNLYWYRRVMGKEIKFLLHFVKESKQDESGMPNNRFLAERTGGTYSTLKVQPAELEDSGVYFCASSRDRVAGNTIYFGEGSWLTVV.

The chain couples TRBV6-2 or TRBV6-3 to TRBJ2-5, with 9 bases fitting TRBD2. Germline-derived CDR1 and CDR2 are MNHEY and SVGEGT. The CDR3 sequence is 19 residues long. The V gene end was trimmed by 2 bases and the J gene end by 1 base; junction bases not matched to a gene: 14. The CDR3 DNA reads TGTGCCAGCAGTTACGGGCAGGGTGGGACTAGCAGAAGCCAAGAGACCCAGTACTTC. Translation gives CASSYGQGGTSRSQETQYF.

V usage is TRBV19 and J usage is TRBJ2-5; D is ambiguous. The germline V gene encodes CDR1 LNHDA and CDR2 SQIVND (reference sequence). The CDR3 sequence is 13 residues long. Trimming took off 3 bases at V and 4 bases at J, with 9 bases between the two ends. The CDR3 sequence: CASSITIGETQYF. In DNA, the CDR3 is TGTGCCAGTAGTATTACGATCGGAGAGACCCAGTACTTC.

This sequence joins TRBV5-1 and TRBJ2-5; the D gene is possibly TRBD2 (6 bases). V gave up 0 bases and J gave up 1 base, with 7 bases separating them. CDR1 is SGHRS and CDR2 is YFSETQ in the germline V gene. The CDR3 runs to 14 residues. CDR3 in DNA: TGCGCCAGCAGCTTGGGCGGGGTCCAAGAGACCCAGTACTTC. Residues: CASSLGGVQETQYF.

The chain has TRBV11-2 and TRBJ2-1; 9 nucleotides agree with TRBD2. Germline trimming cut 1 base from V and 4 bases from J; bases unmatched to any gene: 2. The CDR3 is 15 residues long. CDR1 SGHAT and CDR2 FQNNGV come from the germline V gene. CDR3 nucleotides: TGTGCCAGCAGCTTAGGAGCGGGGGGTTACAATGAGCAGTTCTTC. Its translation: CASSLGAGGYNEQFF.

The chain recombines TRBV21-1 with TRBJ2-7; no DNA check was done on the table's D call, TRBD2. TRBV21-1 is reported as a pseudogene. There are 17 residues in the CDR3. The chain's CDR3 is CASSKAHRGASSYEQYF. The CDR3 DNA is TGTGCCAGCAGCAAAGCGCACCGGGGAGCAAGCTCCTACGAGCAGTACTTC.

The V gene is TRBV29-1, the J gene TRBJ1-1, with D possibly TRBD1 on 5 matching bases. Germline CDR1 is SQVTM and CDR2 is ANQGSEA. The CDR3 length is 11 residues. V dropped 7 bases and J dropped 2 bases, with 8 bases sitting between them. The CDR3 DNA sequence: TGCAGCGCCGACAGAAACACTGAAGCTTTCTTT. As protein: CSADRNTEAFF.

J is TRBJ2-2 and V is TRBV5-6; D uncertain. Germline values: CDR1 SGHDT, CDR2 YYEEEE. This CDR3 is built from 14 residues. Trimming pared 3 bases from V and 4 bases from J, leaving 10 bases between. CDR3 in DNA: TGTGCCAGCAGCTCGCCTAGTTTCACCGGGGAGCTGTTTTTT. This codes for CASSSPSFTGELFF.

This clone has a handful of counts. V gene TRBV6-5 combines with J gene TRBJ2-7; 9 bases agree with TRBD1. This CDR3 contains 14 residues. The junction had 9 bases not matched to a gene; V was cut back by 7 bases and J by 5 bases. Germline V gives CDR1 MNHEY, CDR2 SVGAGI. The CDR3 sequence: CASKGDREVDEQYF. In nucleotides, the CDR3 is TGTGCCAGCAAGGGGGACAGGGAGGTCGACGAGCAGTACTTC.

In DNA, the CDR3 is TGTGCCAGCAGCTTAGGACAGGGACATGAAAAACTGTTTTTT. It translates to CASSLGQGHEKLFF. This chain links TRBV11-2 with TRBJ1-4; 7 bases fit TRBD1. Germline V gives CDR1 SGHAT, CDR2 FQNNGV. The CDR3 contains 14 residues. Trimming cost V 1 base and J 6 bases; bases outside gene matches: 2. Filled out from reference TRBV11-2 and TRBJ1-4, the complete variable domain reads EAGVAQSPRYKIIEKRQSVAFWCNPISGHATLYWYQQILGQGPKLLIQFQNNGVVDDSQLPKDRFSAERLKGVDSTLKIQPAKLEDSAVYLCASSLGQGHEKLFFGSGTQLSVL.

This clone showed up just a few times. This chain joins TRBV5-1 and TRBJ1-6, with D possibly being TRBD1 (6 bases). The germline V gene encodes CDR1 SGHRS and CDR2 YFSETQ. Trimming stripped 2 bases from V and 6 bases from J, with 9 bases between. This CDR3 has 14 amino acids. The CDR3 loop reads CASSLQGSNSPLHF. The CDR3 DNA is TGCGCCAGCAGCTTACAGGGTTCTAATTCACCCCTCCACTTT.

The chain has TRBV30 and TRBJ1-5; 8 bases are a match to TRBD1. CDR1 is GTSNPN, CDR2 SVGIG, per germline (reference sequence). The CDR3 is 16 amino acids. With 3 bases clipped from V and 4 bases from J, the junction kept 11 bases outside the gene matches. The CDR3 DNA reads as TGTGCCTGGAGGGACCGGGACAGGTTACGGAATCAGCCCCAGCATTTT. It specifies CAWRDRDRLRNQPQHF.

The gene calls are TRBV5-1 and TRBJ2-5, with unresolved D. Germline V lookup: CDR1 SGHRS, CDR2 YFSETQ. V shed 0 bases and J shed 0 bases, with 6 bases lying between them. The CDR3 loop spans 14 amino acids. The CDR3 DNA sequence: TGCGCCAGCAGCTTGGCCAACTACCAAGAGACCCAGTACTTC. This gives the protein CASSLANYQETQYF.

The chain combines TRBV6-5 with TRBJ2-3, with a possible D match to TRBD1 (6 bases). Germline values: CDR1 MNHEY, CDR2 SVGAGI. The CDR3 covers 15 residues. V lost 2 bases to trimming and J lost 3 bases, with 12 bases between them. CDR3 in amino acids: CASSYGTRGTDTQYF. The CDR3 coding sequence is TGTGCCAGCAGTTACGGGACGAGGGGGACAGATACGCAGTATTTT.

The CDR3 DNA is TGTGCCAGCAGCGCCCTGGGGGGAAGCACAGATACGCAGTATTTT. This gives the protein CASSALGGSTDTQYF. This chain uses TRBV7-3 with TRBJ2-3; D perhaps matches TRBD2 (6 bases). CDR1 SGHTA and CDR2 FQGTGA come from the germline V gene. The length of the CDR3 is 15 residues. The V and J ends lost 5 bases and 0 bases respectively, with 12 bases between them.

This clone was detected once. The chain has TRBV20-1 and TRBJ1-2; D might be TRBD1 (5 bases). CDR1 is DFQATT, CDR2 SNEGSKA, per germline (reference sequence). CDR3 length: 11 amino acids. The CDR3 reads CMGGSNYGYTF. DNA of the CDR3: TGCATGGGGGGTTCTAACTATGGCTACACCTTC.

Details on this clone: At one end, the junction sequence differs from germline, possibly due to a read error. This rearrangement joins TRBV27 to TRBJ1-5; 7 nucleotides align to TRBD1. Germline CDR1 MNHEY, CDR2 SMNVEV (reference sequence). This CDR3 spans 16 amino acids. The CDR3 is CASSLSSTGSGQPQHF. The CDR3 DNA follows: TGTGCCAGCAGTCTATCATCGACAGGGTCGGGTCAGCCCCAGCATTTT.

The chain carries TRBV5-3 and TRBJ1-5, with D maybe TRBD1 (5 bases). TRBV5-3 is an open reading frame whose function is uncertain. The V gene lost 4 bases and the J gene lost 5 bases, with 16 bases spanning the gap. The CDR3 spans 15 residues. In DNA form, the CDR3 reads TGTGCCAGAAGCCCGGAAGACAGCTTCTATCAGCCCCAGCATTTT. Protein product: CARSPEDSFYQPQHF.

This chain connects TRBV5-1 to TRBJ2-3, with 8 bases fitting TRBD2. CDR1 and CDR2 from the germline V gene are SGHRS and YFSETQ. CDR3 length: 13 amino acids. V shed 7 bases and J 0 bases; nucleotides not matched to a gene: 1. The CDR3 protein is CASRGGSTDTQYF. The CDR3 DNA sequence: TGCGCCAGCCGGGGGGGTAGCACAGATACGCAGTATTTT.

The DNA of the CDR3 is TGCGCCAGCGGCGGGACTAGCGGCGGGGAGCTGTTTTTT. Translation: CASGGTSGGELFF. The chain joins TRBV5-1 to TRBJ2-2, with 11 nucleotides matching TRBD2. V trimming: 7 bases; J trimming: 7 bases; junction bases outside the gene matches: 3. The CDR3 is 13 residues long. Per germline, CDR1 SGHRS and CDR2 YFSETQ. Variable domain in full (rest from reference TRBV5-1 and TRBJ2-2): KAGVTQTPRYLIKTRGQQVTLSCSPISGHRSVSWYQQTPGQGLQFLFEYFSETQRNKGNFPGRFSGRQFSNSRSEMNVSTLELGDSALYLCASGGTSGGELFFGEGSRLTVL.

V gene TRBV6-5 combines with J gene TRBJ1-5; D ambiguous. Looked up from germline, CDR1 is MNHEY and CDR2 is SVGAGI. V was cut by 6 bases and J by 6 bases, with 15 bases left in between. The CDR3 is made up of 14 amino acids. CDR3 region: CASSEHRGGQPQHF. In DNA, the CDR3 is TGTGCCAGCAGCGAGCATCGAGGAGGTCAGCCCCAGCATTTT.

The chain employs TRBV5-5 and TRBJ2-5, with 8 bases identical to TRBD2. The germline gives CDR1 SGHKS, CDR2 YYEKEE (reference sequence). Trimming cost V 0 bases and J 5 bases; bases outside gene matches: 12. This CDR3 contains 17 residues. The CDR3 spells CASSLVAGSNRFETQYF. The CDR3 DNA reads as TGTGCCAGCAGCTTGGTAGCGGGGTCAAATCGGTTCGAGACCCAGTACTTC.

This chain links TRBV3-1 (or the pseudogene TRBV3-2) with TRBJ2-7, with unresolved D. The CDR3 loop spans 14 amino acids. Germline loops: CDR1 LGHDT, CDR2 YNNKEL (reference sequence). V lost 0 bases and J 0 bases, leaving 6 bases between the germline ends. For the CDR3, the DNA is TGTGCCAGCAGCCAAGATTACAGCTCCTACGAGCAGTACTTC. It is translated as CASSQDYSSYEQYF.

The gene calls are TRBV12-5 and TRBJ1-2, with TRBD1 matching over 8 bases. CDR3 length: 13 amino acids. V lost 5 bases, J lost 7 bases, and 6 bases stayed unmatched. Germline CDR1 reads LGHNT; CDR2 reads FRNRAP. The CDR3 reads CASGPDRAGGYTF. Written as DNA, the CDR3 is TGTGCTAGTGGTCCGGACAGGGCTGGTGGCTACACCTTC.

This clone appeared a single time. The chain uses TRBV13 and TRBJ2-7; 10 nucleotides line up with TRBD2. There are 16 residues in the CDR3. The V segment lost 2 bases and the J segment 5 bases; nucleotides outside the gene matches: 9. Germline loops: CDR1 PRHDT, CDR2 FYEKMQ (reference sequence). In DNA form, the CDR3 reads TGTGCCAGCAGCTTATTTGGTAGCGGGGGGTCCCACGAGCAGTACTTC. It specifies CASSLFGSGGSHEQYF.

The chain combines TRBV2 with TRBJ2-3, with 7 bases fitting TRBD2. The CDR3 length is 14 residues. Germline V lookup: CDR1 SNHLY, CDR2 FYNNEI. The J segment lost 2 bases and the V segment lost 6 bases, leaving 5 bases of the junction unmatched. Here the CDR3 reads CASRSGGYTDTQYF. Here the CDR3 DNA reads TGTGCCAGCAGATCCGGGGGGTACACAGATACGCAGTATTTT.